The T cell receptor beta chain described here comes from a study of blood T cells in healthy people across ages. Looked up from germline, CDR1 is MDHEN and CDR2 is SYDVKM. The V segment lost 6 bases and the J segment 7 bases; nucleotides outside the gene matches: 5. CDR3 size: 14 residues. Through a sample-barcoded 5' primer and a J-beta primer mix, a second PCR was run for 7 to 11 cycles. TCRdb recomputed calls from the 5' RACE reads with MiXCR, one row per CDR3 protein. The sample has 1.5 million to 2 million distinct CDR3 sequences, roughly 32% seen once. The sample taken for sequencing was blood. The V gene is TRBV28, the J gene TRBJ1-6; 8 bases map to TRBD1. This clonotype originated in a young woman in good health. CDR3 bases: TGTGCCAGCAGGTCGGGACAGGTGAATTCACCCCTCCACTTT. It yields the protein CASRSGQVNSPLHF.